What follows are 3 T cell receptor beta chains derived from one specimen sequenced in a study of beta chain features in type 1 diabetes. Whole-study findings and limits: Across all four CD4+ subsets, people with type 1 diabetes showed modestly shorter TCRB CDR3s.

Their recognized antigens are unknown. Expressed TCRB transcripts were sequenced after all isolated RNA was converted to cDNA. Here immunoSEQ multiplex PCR was the method, and the copy in TCRdb shows in-frame clones only, minus some. The table has some 660,000 clones, about 14% seen once. The sequencing input was naive CD4+ T cells from blood. The receptors shown here come from a man between 18 and 35 years old with type 1 diabetes.

This clone was observed a few times. The chain is built from TRBV2 and TRBJ1-2; TRBD1 might be the D (5 bases). Germline-derived CDR1 and CDR2 are SNHLY and FYNNEI. Trimming removed 3 bases at V and 5 bases at J, with 13 bases between. The CDR3 runs 14 residues. CDR3 amino acids: CASSDRGGTYGYTF. The CDR3 nucleotides read TGTGCCAGCAGTGACCGGGGCGGCACTTATGGCTACACCTTC.

This clone was observed a handful of times. The CDR3: CASSVEVSEQFF. The CDR3 DNA reads as TGTGCCAGCAGCGTAGAAGTCAGCGAGCAGTTCTTC. The chain has TRBV9 and TRBJ2-1, with D unresolved. The CDR3 is 12 residues long. Trimming stripped 0 bases from V and 10 bases from J, with 8 bases between. CDR1 is SGDLS and CDR2 is YYNGEE in the germline V gene. Full variable domain (remainder filled in from reference TRBV9 and TRBJ2-1): DSGVTQTPKHLITATGQRVTLRCSPRSGDLSVYWYQQSLDQGLQFLIQYYNGEERAKGNILERFSAQQFPDLHSELNLSSLELGDSALYFCASSVEVSEQFFGPGTRLTVL.

This clone was seen a handful of times. A read error may be the cause here, since a much bigger clone is one base away. The same CDR3 is also encoded by other DNA sequences in this sample. The V gene is TRBV6-5, the J gene TRBJ2-5; D gene uncertain. Germline V lookup: CDR1 MNHEY, CDR2 SVGAGI. The V gene lost 6 bases and the J gene lost 5 bases, with 7 bases spanning the gap. This CDR3 contains 11 residues. DNA of the CDR3: TGTGCCAGCAGCCAAGGGGAGACCCAGTACTTC. Its translation: CASSQGETQYF.